This is a list of T cell receptor beta chains from one sample in a study of T cells after posttransplantation cyclophosphamide. Assay: immunoSEQ multiplex PCR; the TCRdb copy retains only in-frame clones and omits some. The sample lists about 1,400 clones, 78% occurring once. The sequencing here drew on PBMCs, taken more than 220 days after allogeneic stem cell transplant with posttransplant cyclophosphamide. Source of these receptors: a female patient in her 60s who received an allogeneic stem cell transplant from an unrelated donor, was CMV-positive, and had acute GVHD only. The T cells may partly be graft donor cells. Both conserved end residues are part of each CDR3. Each record gives: CDR3 length, V gene, J gene, clone size, D gene, CDR3 protein, CDR3 DNA. The D gene is left open where the match is weak. Only some rows state a clone size, as once, few, many or a class for expanded clones.

15,TRBV7-2,TRBJ1-3,-,-,CASSLEVRGGNTIYF,TGTGCCAGCAGCTTAGAGGTCAGGGGTGGAAACACCATATATTTT
15,TRBV12-5,TRBJ2-4,once,-,CASGFPRGLKNIQYF,TGTGCTAGTGGTTTTCCCAGGGGTCTCAAAAACATTCAGTACTTC
13,TRBV28,TRBJ1-4,-,-,CASSEGGDEKLFF,TGTGCCAGCAGTGAAGGCGGGGATGAAAAACTGTTTTTT
15,TRBV4-3,TRBJ2-1,-,TRBD2,CASSQGLAGAYEQFF,TGCGCCAGCAGCCAAGGGCTAGCGGGAGCGTATGAGCAGTTCTTC
14,TRBV7-9,TRBJ2-2,-,TRBD1,CASGQGANTGELFF,TGTGCCAGCGGCCAGGGGGCGAACACCGGGGAGCTGTTTTTT
15,TRBV7-2,TRBJ1-6,-,TRBD1,CASSVRQGSNSPLHF,TGTGCCAGCAGCGTAAGACAGGGTAGTAATTCACCCCTCCACTTT
16,TRBV5-6,TRBJ2-6,few,-,CASSLRGNSGANVLTF,TGTGCCAGCAGCTTAAGAGGAAACTCTGGGGCCAACGTCCTGACTTTC
13,TRBV28,TRBJ1-2,-,-,CASTRDSLDGYTF,TGTGCCAGCACTCGGGACTCCCTCGATGGCTACACCTTC
17,TRBV5-6,TRBJ1-5,-,TRBD1,CASSSYGQGVWGQPQHF,TGTGCCAGCAGCTCATATGGACAGGGTGTATGGGGTCAGCCCCAGCATTTT
16,TRBV19,TRBJ1-1,-,-,CASSIAGGIMNTEAFF,TGTGCCAGTAGTATAGCCGGCGGGATCATGAACACTGAAGCTTTCTTT
14,TRBV19,TRBJ1-1,-,-,CASSILGSNTEAFF,TGTGCCAGTAGTATACTAGGATCGAACACTGAAGCTTTCTTT
15,TRBV7-9,TRBJ1-1,-,-,CASSLAQAANTEAFF,TGTGCCAGCAGCTTAGCGCAGGCAGCGAACACTGAAGCTTTCTTT
16,TRBV30,TRBJ2-5,-,TRBD1,CAWSRLGQGALETQYF,TGTGCCTGGAGTCGTTTGGGACAGGGGGCGTTGGAGACCCAGTACTTC
15,TRBV19,TRBJ2-1,-,TRBD2,CASTRAGEYYNEQFF,TGTGCCAGTACAAGAGCGGGAGAATACTACAATGAGCAGTTCTTC
12,TRBV6-6,TRBJ2-3,large,TRBD2,CASFSGRDTQYF,TGTGCCAGCTTTAGCGGGAGAGATACGCAGTATTTT
15,TRBV2,TRBJ2-5,-,-,CASSELLAVQETQYF,TGTGCCAGCAGCGAACTGCTGGCAGTGCAAGAGACCCAGTACTTC
16,TRBV28,TRBJ1-4,-,TRBD1,CASLNRGLSTNEKLFF,TGTGCCAGTTTGAACAGGGGGCTCTCCACTAATGAAAAACTGTTTTTT
18,TRBV5-1,TRBJ2-1,-,TRBD1,CASSWERPGTGVYNEQFF,TGCGCCAGCAGCTGGGAGCGCCCAGGGACAGGGGTTTACAATGAGCAGTTCTTC
15,TRBV9,TRBJ2-1,-,-,CASSVDSPNYNEQFF,TGTGCCAGCAGCGTAGACTCACCTAACTACAATGAGCAGTTCTTC
16,TRBV4-1,TRBJ2-3,-,TRBD2,CASSLTSGGSTDTQYF,TGCGCCAGCAGCCTCACTAGCGGGGGGAGCACAGATACGCAGTATTTT
14,TRBV6-1,TRBJ2-7,-,-,CASSLALPTGEQYF,TGTGCCAGCAGTCTAGCGCTTCCGACGGGCGAGCAGTACTTC
14,TRBV6-5,TRBJ2-7,-,TRBD1,CASSRQGGSYEQYF,TGTGCCAGCAGTAGACAGGGGGGCTCCTACGAGCAGTACTTC
13,TRBV19,TRBJ2-1,-,TRBD2,CASSISGFNEQFF,TGTGCCAGTAGTATTAGCGGGTTCAATGAGCAGTTCTTC
13,TRBV2,TRBJ2-7,-,-,CASSGPFEYEQYF,TGTGCCAGCAGTGGCCCTTTTGAGTACGAGCAGTACTTC
18,TRBV7-2,TRBJ1-2,-,-,CASSLGGPTKGGEDGYTF,TGTGCCAGCAGCTTAGGGGGACCAACCAAGGGAGGGGAGGACGGCTACACCTTC
16,TRBV30,TRBJ1-6,-,TRBD1,CAWSVPWTGDNSPLHF,TGTGCCTGGAGTGTACCCTGGACAGGGGATAATTCACCCCTCCACTTT
12,TRBV29-1,TRBJ2-3,-,-,CSVGLVTDTQYF,TGCAGCGTTGGACTAGTGACAGATACGCAGTATTTT
12,TRBV10-3,TRBJ1-1,-,-,CAISGLSGEAFF,TGTGCCATCAGTGGGCTGAGCGGGGAAGCTTTCTTT
13,TRBV29-1,TRBJ1-1,-,TRBD1,CSVDFQEGAATFF,TGCAGCGTTGATTTTCAGGAGGGGGCCGCGACTTTCTTT
12,TRBV28,TRBJ2-1,-,-,CAAVSSYNEQFF,TGTGCGGCGGTGAGCTCCTACAATGAGCAGTTCTTC
15,TRBV18,TRBJ1-1,-,-,CASSPPVQRNTEAFF,TGTGCCAGCTCACCACCGGTACAGAGGAACACTGAAGCTTTCTTT
15,TRBV19,TRBJ2-1,-,TRBD1,CASTKPGTGFDEQFF,TGTGCCAGTACCAAACCCGGGACAGGGTTCGATGAGCAGTTCTTC
17,TRBV19,TRBJ1-5,-,-,CASSIALQAVFYQPQHF,TGTGCCAGTAGTATTGCGCTACAGGCAGTTTTTTATCAGCCCCAGCATTTT
16,TRBV30,TRBJ2-3,few,TRBD2,CAWSVIGGGSTDTQYF,TGTGCCTGGAGTGTAATAGGCGGGGGGAGCACAGATACGCAGTATTTT
12,TRBV11-2,TRBJ2-1,-,TRBD1,CASSWYRGEQFF,TGTGCCAGCAGCTGGTACAGGGGGGAGCAGTTCTTC
15,TRBV5-1,TRBJ2-5,-,TRBD1,CASSLALGTEETQYF,TGCGCCAGCAGCTTGGCCCTCGGGACAGAAGAGACCCAGTACTTC
14,TRBV29-1,TRBJ1-1,-,-,CSVGYQGINTEAFF,TGCAGCGTGGGATACCAGGGTATTAACACTGAAGCTTTCTTT
15,TRBV7-9,TRBJ2-2,-,TRBD1,CASSIKTGATGELFF,TGTGCCAGCAGCATAAAAACAGGGGCCACCGGGGAGCTGTTTTTT
17,TRBV5-1,TRBJ2-5,-,-,CASSLLAGTRVRETQYF,TGCGCCAGCAGCTTACTAGCCGGGACGCGAGTTCGAGAGACCCAGTACTTC
17,TRBV5-5,TRBJ2-5,-,TRBD2,CASSLFWLAVRPETQYF,TGTGCCAGCAGCTTGTTTTGGCTAGCGGTCCGCCCAGAGACCCAGTACTTC
15,TRBV10-3,TRBJ2-5,-,TRBD1,CAISEVQGRTYEQYF,TGTGCCATCAGTGAAGTACAGGGGAGAACCTATGAGCAGTACTTC
14,TRBV19,TRBJ1-5,-,-,CASSILSGDQPQHF,TGTGCCAGTAGTATTTTATCAGGGGATCAGCCCCAGCATTTT
15,TRBV19,TRBJ2-5,-,TRBD2,CASSTGLAAKETQYF,TGTGCCAGTAGCACGGGACTAGCGGCAAAAGAGACCCAGTACTTC
15,TRBV28,TRBJ2-3,-,TRBD1,CASSSAGQGTDTQYF,TGTGCCAGCAGCTCCGCGGGACAGGGCACAGATACGCAGTATTTT
13,TRBV30,TRBJ1-6,-,-,CAWSREQASPLHF,TGTGCCTGGAGTAGGGAACAGGCTTCACCCCTCCACTTT
14,TRBV29-1,TRBJ1-6,-,-,CSVRSGSYNSPLRF,TGCAGCGTTCGGTCAGGGTCCTATAATTCCCCCCTCCGCTTT
15,TRBV7-3,TRBJ1-5,hyperexpanded,-,CASSLSPEGNQPQHF,TGTGCCAGCAGCTTAAGCCCTGAGGGCAATCAGCCCCAGCATTTT
14,TRBV28,TRBJ1-6,-,TRBD1,CASTQGQGNSPLHF,TGTGCCAGCACCCAGGGACAGGGTAATTCCCCCCTCCACTTT
13,TRBV28,TRBJ2-7,-,TRBD1,CASSLGQGYEQYF,TGTGCCAGCAGTCTGGGACAGGGCTACGAGCAGTACTTC
14,TRBV10-3,TRBJ1-1,-,TRBD1,CAISGQGSYTEAFF,TGTGCCATCAGTGGACAGGGTTCGTACACTGAAGCTTTCTTT
15,TRBV5-1,TRBJ2-3,-,TRBD2,CASSPPSGNTDTQYF,TGCGCCAGCAGCCCCCCCAGCGGGAATACAGATACGCAGTATTTT
12,TRBV19,TRBJ1-6,once,-,CASSISDSPLHF,TGTGCCAGTAGTATTTCGGATAGCCCCCTCCACTTT
15,TRBV5-6,TRBJ2-3,-,TRBD2,CASSLASGNPDTQYF,TGTGCCAGCAGCTTGGCTAGCGGGAACCCAGATACGCAGTATTTT
16,TRBV4-2,TRBJ2-2,-,-,CASSQDGQRIGGELFF,TGTGCCAGCAGCCAAGATGGACAGCGAATTGGCGGGGAGCTGTTTTTT
15,TRBV5-4,TRBJ2-7,-,TRBD2,CASSDGRSFPYEQYF,TGTGCCAGCAGCGACGGGAGGTCCTTTCCCTACGAGCAGTACTTC